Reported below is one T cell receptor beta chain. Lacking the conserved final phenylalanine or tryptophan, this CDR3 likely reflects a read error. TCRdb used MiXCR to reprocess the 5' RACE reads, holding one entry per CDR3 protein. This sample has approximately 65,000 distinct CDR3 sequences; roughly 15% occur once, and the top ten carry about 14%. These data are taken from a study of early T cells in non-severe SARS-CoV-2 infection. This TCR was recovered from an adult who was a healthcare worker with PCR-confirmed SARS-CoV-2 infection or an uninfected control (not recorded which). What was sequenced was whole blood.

The CDR3 DNA reads TGCGCCAGCAGCTTACGACTAGCGGGGGACACAGATACGCAGTATTCT. As protein: CASSLRLAGDTDTQYS. The chain is built from TRBV4-1 and TRBJ2-3, with TRBD2 matching 12 bases. Trimming removed 5 bases from V and 2 bases from J; junction bases left unmatched: 5. CDR1 is MGHRA, CDR2 YSYEKL, per germline. The CDR3 contains 16 residues.